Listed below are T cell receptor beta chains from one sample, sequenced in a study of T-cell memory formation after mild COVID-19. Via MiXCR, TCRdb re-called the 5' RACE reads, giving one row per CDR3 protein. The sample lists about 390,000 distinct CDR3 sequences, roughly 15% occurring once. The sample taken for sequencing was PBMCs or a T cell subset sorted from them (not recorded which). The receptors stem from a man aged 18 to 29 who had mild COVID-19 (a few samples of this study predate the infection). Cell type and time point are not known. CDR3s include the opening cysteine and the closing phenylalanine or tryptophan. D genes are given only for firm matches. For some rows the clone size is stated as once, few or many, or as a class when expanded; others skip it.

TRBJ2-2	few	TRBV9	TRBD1	CASSVAGDSGGLFF	TGTGCCAGCAGCGTAGCCGGGGACAGTGGTGGGCTGTTTTTT
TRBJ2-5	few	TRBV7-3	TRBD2	CASSPAGTSGGAIETQYF	TGTGCCAGCAGTCCCGCCGGGACTAGCGGGGGGGCCATAGAGACCCAGTACTTC
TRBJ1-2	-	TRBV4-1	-	CASSQEQLVGYTF	TGCGCCAGCAGCCAAGAGCAACTGGTAGGCTACACCTTC
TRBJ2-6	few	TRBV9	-	CASSVESSGANVLTF	TGTGCCAGCAGCGTAGAGAGCTCTGGGGCCAACGTCCTGACTTTC
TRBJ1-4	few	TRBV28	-	CASTKGEKKLFF	TGTGCCAGCACCAAGGGTGAGAAAAAACTGTTTTTT
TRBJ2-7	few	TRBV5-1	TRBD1	CASSLGGLAGGEQYF	TGCGCCAGCAGCTTGGGAGGCTTAGCAGGGGGCGAGCAGTACTTC
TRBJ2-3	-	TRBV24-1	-	CATSPGARTDTQYF	TGTGCCACCAGTCCGGGGGCGCGTACAGATACGCAGTATTTT
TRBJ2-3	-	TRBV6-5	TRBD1	CASKGASTDTQYF	TGTGCCAGCAAGGGGGCCTCCACAGATACGCAGTATTTT
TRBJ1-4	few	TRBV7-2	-	CASSGSQGIPNEKLFF	TGTGCCAGCAGCGGAAGCCAGGGTATCCCTAATGAAAAACTGTTTTTT
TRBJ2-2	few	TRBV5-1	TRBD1	CASGGQVDNTGELFF	TGCGCCAGCGGGGGACAGGTGGACAACACCGGGGAGCTGTTTTTT
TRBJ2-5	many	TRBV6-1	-	CASSEADGEVETQYF	TGTGCCAGCAGTGAAGCGGATGGGGAGGTGGAGACCCAGTACTTC
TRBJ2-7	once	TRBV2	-	CAAQGAISYEQYF	TGTGCAGCCCAGGGCGCAATTTCTTACGAGCAGTACTTC
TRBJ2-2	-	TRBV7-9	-	CASSPKVQGNTGELFF	TGTGCCAGCAGCCCCAAGGTTCAGGGAAACACCGGGGAGCTGTTTTTT
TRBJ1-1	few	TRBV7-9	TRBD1	CASSPRFGRGATEAFF	TGTGCCAGCAGCCCCCGCTTTGGCAGGGGGGCCACTGAAGCTTTCTTT
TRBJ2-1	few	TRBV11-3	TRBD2	CASSLAPGLAPEQFF	TGTGCCAGCAGCCTAGCCCCGGGACTAGCACCCGAGCAGTTCTTC
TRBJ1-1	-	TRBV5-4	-	CASSFGGHRNTEAFF	TGTGCCAGCAGCTTTGGAGGACACCGGAACACTGAAGCTTTCTTT
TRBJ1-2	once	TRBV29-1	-	CSQTGRPSANYGYTF	TGCAGCCAAACGGGCCGCCCGTCCGCTAACTATGGCTACACCTTC
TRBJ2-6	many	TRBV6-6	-	CASSPAAGANVLTF	TGTGCCAGCAGTCCGGCTGCTGGGGCCAACGTCCTGACTTTC
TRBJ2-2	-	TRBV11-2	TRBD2	CASSQTSGGNTGELFF	TGTGCCAGCAGCCAGACTAGCGGGGGGAACACCGGGGAGCTGTTTTTT
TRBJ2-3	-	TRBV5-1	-	CASSLLGAGDTQYF	TGCGCCAGCAGCCTCCTAGGGGCAGGGGATACGCAGTATTTT
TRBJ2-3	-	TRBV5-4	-	CASSQRSGLGDTQYF	TGTGCCAGCAGCCAAAGGTCGGGGCTGGGAGATACGCAGTATTTT
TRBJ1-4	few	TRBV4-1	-	CASSQEGQMRKLFF	TGCGCCAGCAGCCAAGAAGGACAAATGCGAAAACTGTTTTTT
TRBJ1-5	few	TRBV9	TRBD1	CASSAGTGIEGQPQHF	TGTGCCAGCAGCGCCGGGACAGGGATTGAGGGTCAGCCCCAGCATTTT
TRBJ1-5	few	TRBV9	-	CASSVGTGKQPQHF	TGTGCCAGCAGCGTAGGCACAGGGAAACAGCCCCAGCATTTT
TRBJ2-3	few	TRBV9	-	CASSVRVSTDTQYF	TGTGCCAGCAGCGTGAGGGTTAGCACAGATACGCAGTATTTT
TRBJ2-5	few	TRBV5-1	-	CASSLQNRRETQYF	TGCGCCAGCAGCTTGCAGAATCGGAGGGAGACCCAGTACTTC
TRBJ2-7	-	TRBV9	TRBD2	CASSAGAGASLSKGGQYF	TGTGCCAGCAGCGCGGGAGCGGGGGCCTCGTTGTCGAAAGGAGGGCAGTACTTC
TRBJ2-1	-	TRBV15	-	CATGYGNEQFF	TGTGCCACCGGTTACGGGAATGAGCAGTTCTTC
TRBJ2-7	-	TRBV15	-	CATSRDPIGTKSSYEQYF	TGTGCCACCAGCAGAGACCCCATAGGGACAAAGAGCTCCTACGAGCAGTACTTC
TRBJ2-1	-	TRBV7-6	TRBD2	CASSETGLAQNEQFF	TGTGCCAGCAGTGAGACGGGACTAGCGCAGAATGAGCAGTTCTTC
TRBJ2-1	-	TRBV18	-	CASSPRTNNEQFF	TGTGCCAGCTCACCACGGACAAACAATGAGCAGTTCTTC
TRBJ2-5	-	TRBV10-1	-	CASSAGVGGRDRETQYF	TGCGCCAGCAGTGCCGGTGTGGGGGGACGGGATCGGGAGACCCAGTACTTC
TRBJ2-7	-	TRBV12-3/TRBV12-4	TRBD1	CASRVGQGSHEQYF	TGTGCCAGCAGGGTCGGACAGGGTAGCCACGAGCAGTACTTC
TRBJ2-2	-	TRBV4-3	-	CASSQALMAGGNTGELFF	TGCGCCAGCAGCCAAGCTCTCATGGCGGGCGGGAACACCGGGGAGCTGTTTTTT
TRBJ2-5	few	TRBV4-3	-	CASSQAGTSDETQYF	TGCGCCAGCAGCCAAGCTGGGACTTCGGATGAGACCCAGTACTTC
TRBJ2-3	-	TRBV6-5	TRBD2	CASSLISGNTDTQYF	TGTGCCAGCAGTTTAATTAGCGGGAACACAGATACGCAGTATTTT
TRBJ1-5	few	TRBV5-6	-	CASSSGGSTYSNQPQHF	TGTGCCAGCAGCTCGGGGGGGAGTACCTATAGCAATCAGCCCCAGCATTTT
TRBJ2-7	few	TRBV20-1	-	CSARGTAVSGEQYF	TGCAGTGCCCGGGGAACGGCAGTGTCAGGCGAGCAGTACTTC
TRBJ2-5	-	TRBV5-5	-	CASSPPRGETQYF	TGTGCCAGCAGCCCCCCCCGGGGAGAGACCCAGTACTTC
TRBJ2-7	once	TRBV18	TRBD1	CASSPTGDLEQYF	TGTGCCAGCTCACCGACAGGGGACCTCGAGCAGTACTTC
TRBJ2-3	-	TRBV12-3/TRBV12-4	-	CASSSYLAQDTQYF	TGTGCCAGCAGTTCCTATCTAGCGCAAGATACGCAGTATTTT
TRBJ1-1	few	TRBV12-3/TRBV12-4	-	CASGVAEHTEAFF	TGTGCCAGCGGGGTGGCAGAGCACACTGAAGCTTTCTTT
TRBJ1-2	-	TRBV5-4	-	CASTTGGAMIYGYTF	TGTGCCAGCACGACGGGGGGGGCGATGATCTATGGCTACACCTTC
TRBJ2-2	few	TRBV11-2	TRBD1	CASSPDRGTGELFF	TGTGCCAGCAGCCCGGACAGGGGCACCGGGGAGCTGTTTTTT
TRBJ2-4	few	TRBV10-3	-	CAISESLKGERNQYF	TGTGCCATCAGTGAGTCATTAAAGGGGGAGAGGAATCAGTACTTC
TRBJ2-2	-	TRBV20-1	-	CSAYSGGTGELFF	TGCAGTGCCTACAGCGGAGGGACCGGGGAGCTGTTTTTT
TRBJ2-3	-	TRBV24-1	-	CATSDWPGRGDTQYF	TGTGCCACCAGTGACTGGCCGGGACGGGGTGATACGCAGTATTTT
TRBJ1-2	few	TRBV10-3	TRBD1	CAISENAGTGGRGYTF	TGTGCCATCAGTGAGAACGCCGGGACAGGGGGCCGCGGCTACACCTTC
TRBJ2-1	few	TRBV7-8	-	CASSVPRTEEYRRSYNEQFF	TGTGCCAGCAGCGTCCCGCGTACAGAGGAATACCGCCGATCCTACAATGAGCAGTTCTTC
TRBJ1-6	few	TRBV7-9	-	CASSSALANSPLHF	TGTGCCAGCAGTTCGGCCCTCGCTAATTCACCCCTCCACTTT
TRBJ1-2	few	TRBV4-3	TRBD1	CASSQKPAGGADYGYTF	TGCGCCAGCAGCCAGAAACCTGCAGGGGGCGCAGACTATGGCTACACCTTC
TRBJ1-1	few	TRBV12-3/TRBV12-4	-	CASTSASMNTEAFF	TGTGCCAGCACCTCGGCGAGTATGAACACTGAAGCTTTCTTT
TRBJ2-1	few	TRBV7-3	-	CASSPTGGYSSNEQFF	TGTGCCAGCAGCCCCACCGGGGGATACTCCAGCAATGAGCAGTTCTTC
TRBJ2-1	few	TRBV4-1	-	CASSQGGAYNEQFF	TGCGCCAGCAGCCAAGGAGGGGCTTACAATGAGCAGTTCTTC
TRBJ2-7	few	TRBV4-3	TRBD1	CASSDRDREYEQYF	TGCGCCAGCAGCGACCGGGACAGGGAATACGAGCAGTACTTC
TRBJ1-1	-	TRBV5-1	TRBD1	CASRTIRDRVLGRMNTEAFF	TGCGCCAGCCGAACCATCCGGGACAGGGTTTTAGGTCGGATGAACACTGAAGCTTTCTTT
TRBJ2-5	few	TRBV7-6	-	CASSFNIYRVQETQYF	TGTGCCAGCAGCTTCAATATCTACAGGGTACAAGAGACCCAGTACTTC
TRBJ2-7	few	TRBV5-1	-	CASSSPQATRSYEQYF	TGCGCCAGCAGCAGCCCGCAGGCCACCCGCTCCTACGAGCAGTACTTC
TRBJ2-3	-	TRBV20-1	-	CSASEPDTQYF	TGCAGTGCTAGTGAGCCCGATACGCAGTATTTT